The T cell receptor (beta chain) described here comes from a study of graft-versus-host responses after intestinal transplantation. Study-wide context: All recipients got anti-thymocyte globulin induction, then tacrolimus and steroids for around three years. Whole-study results and caveats: High graft-versus-host to host-versus-graft clonal ratios were found in allografts of patients who had graft-donor T cell macrochimerism. GvH clonotypes were identified within recipient marrow, with a subset emerging first in ileum or blood.

Germline V gene data show CDR1 as MGHRA and CDR2 as YSYEKL. The V end was cut by 0 bases, the J end by 0 bases, with 12 bases between. The CDR3 extends over 17 amino acids. Comments on this clone: The target antigen is unknown.

The assay was immunoSEQ multiplex PCR, and TCRdb's table has in-frame clones only and misses some. The data contain 37,000 or so clones, about 90% of them singletons. The chain carries TRBV4-1 and TRBJ2-4; D is ambiguous. The source is a human patient who received an intestinal transplant, so some T cells may come from the graft donor. Source: PBMCs, taken roughly 300 days after intestinal transplant. CDR3 loop: CASSQDGVPLAKNIQYF. The CDR3 DNA reads as TGCGCCAGCAGCCAAGATGGAGTGCCACTAGCCAAAAACATTCAGTACTTC.